The 6 T cell receptor beta chains in this list originate from one sample, sequenced in a study of PD-L1 blockade in urothelial cancer. TCRdb's copy holds only in-frame clones and misses some; the assay was immunoSEQ multiplex PCR. The sample consists of about 30,000 clones, about 87% of them appearing once. Here the sequenced sample was PBMCs, taken around atezolizumab (anti-PD-L1) treatment. These receptors came from a man aged 45-65 years with urothelial cancer.

A single count supports this clone. The chain carries TRBV6-1 and TRBJ2-7; the match to TRBD1 covers 9 bases. The length of the CDR3 is 14 residues. CDR1 is MNHNS and CDR2 is SASEGT in the germline V gene. Unmatched junction bases numbered 6, after V lost 2 bases and J lost 7 bases. The CDR3 DNA reads TGTGCCAGCAGTGAACAACAGGGGGCGCGAGAGCAGTACTTC. Its translation: CASSEQQGAREQYF.

The chain uses TRBV6-5 and TRBJ1-1; D remains ambiguous. The V and J ends lost 5 bases and 4 bases respectively, with 14 bases between them. This CDR3 contains 14 residues. Per germline, CDR1 MNHEY and CDR2 SVGAGI. CDR3 sequence: CASSPDRVSTEAFF. The DNA of the CDR3 is TGTGCCAGCAGTCCCGATCGCGTATCCACTGAAGCTTTCTTT.

The CDR3 region has the DNA TGTGCCAGCAGCTTAGGGGCCTTACTCTCCTACGAGCAGTACTTC. Translation gives CASSLGALLSYEQYF. The chain joins TRBV7-2 to TRBJ2-7; the D is unclear. This CDR3 has 15 residues. Germline assignment: CDR1 SGHTA and CDR2 FQGNSA. Trimming removed 1 base at V and 0 bases at J, with 10 bases between.

The chain has TRBV5-6 and TRBJ2-7; possibly TRBD1 for D (6 bases). Looked up from germline, CDR1 is SGHDT and CDR2 is YYEEEE. The V end lost 1 base, the J end lost 7 bases, and 21 bases lay between the germline ends. The CDR3 runs to 16 residues. The CDR3 loop reads CASSLPGGRTAKEQYF. The CDR3, as DNA: TGTGCCAGCAGCTTGCCCGGAGGACGGACAGCCAAGGAGCAGTACTTC.

V usage is TRBV5-1 and J usage is TRBJ2-1, with 7 nucleotides matching TRBD1. The CDR3 runs 13 residues. Germline V gives CDR1 SGHRS, CDR2 YFSETQ. The trim removed 4 bases at V and 8 bases at J, leaving 6 bases unmatched. CDR3 loop: CASSRRQGYEQFF. The DNA of the CDR3 is TGCGCCAGCAGCCGTCGACAGGGCTATGAGCAGTTCTTC.

This clone was recorded once. The chain combines TRBV28 with TRBJ2-6; tentatively, D is TRBD2 (7 bases). The CDR3 totals 15 residues. V shed 5 bases and J shed 3 bases, with 11 bases lying between them. Per germline, CDR1 MDHEN and CDR2 SYDVKM. CDR3 residues: CASSRGGGGANVLTF. For the CDR3, the DNA is TGTGCCAGCAGTAGAGGGGGGGGTGGGGCCAACGTCCTGACTTTC.